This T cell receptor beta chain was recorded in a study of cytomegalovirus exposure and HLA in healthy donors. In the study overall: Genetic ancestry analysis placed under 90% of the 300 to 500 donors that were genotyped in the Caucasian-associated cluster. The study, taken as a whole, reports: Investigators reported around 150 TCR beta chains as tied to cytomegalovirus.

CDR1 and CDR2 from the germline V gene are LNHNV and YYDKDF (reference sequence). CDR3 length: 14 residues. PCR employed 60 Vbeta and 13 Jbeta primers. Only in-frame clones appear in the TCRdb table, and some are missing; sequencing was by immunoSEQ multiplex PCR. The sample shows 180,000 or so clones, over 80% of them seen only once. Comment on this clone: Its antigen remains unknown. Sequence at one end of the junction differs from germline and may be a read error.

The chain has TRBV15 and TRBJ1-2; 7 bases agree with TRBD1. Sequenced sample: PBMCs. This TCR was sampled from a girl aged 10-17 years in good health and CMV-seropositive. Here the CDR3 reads CATSRGQGLYRYTF. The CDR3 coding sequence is TGTGCCACCAGCAGAGGACAGGGCCTCTATCGCTACACCTTC.